These T cell receptor beta chains were read from a single sample in a study of blood T cell repertoires in COVID-19. Sequencing used immunoSEQ multiplex PCR; TCRdb keeps in-frame clones, though not all of them. This table holds over 150,000 clones, roughly 90% found once. The specimen sequenced was peripheral blood. The receptors derive from a man between 65 and 79 years old with active or convalescent COVID-19. The conserved cysteine and the conserved F or W are not part of the CDR3 here. The size of a clone is reported for some rows only, either as once, few or many, or as a class for expanded clones.

j_gene	len	abundance	v_gene	CDR3aa
TRBJ1-1	12	-	TRBV11-2	ASSLPWYGTEAF
TRBJ1-2	14	-	TRBV27	ASSFLTDRPYYGYT
TRBJ1-2	12	-	TRBV5-4	ASSLTGGQLPYT
TRBJ1-5	13	-	TRBV7-8	ASSWGQGSNQPQH
TRBJ1-1	11	-	TRBV7-9	ASSLQGGTEAF
TRBJ2-3	14	-	TRBV25-1	ASNQIGGGKRDTQY
TRBJ2-1	11	-	TRBV9	ASSLGPEVEQF
TRBJ2-7	12	-	TRBV28	ASILGQGVYEQY
TRBJ1-2	11	few	TRBV6-2/TRBV6-3	ASSLRTGGGYT
TRBJ2-7	11	-	TRBV12-3/TRBV12-4	ASSFRQGSEQY
TRBJ1-2	11	-	TRBV19	ASSKRDNYGYT
TRBJ1-6	14	-	TRBV9	ASSREPGQLNSPLH
TRBJ1-2	13	-	TRBV18	ASSPREDMGYGYT
TRBJ1-5	13	-	TRBV2	ASSFSGGGNQPQH
TRBJ1-5	13	few	TRBV18	ASSAQGASNQPQH
TRBJ2-7	10	-	TRBV10-1	ASSEGVNEQY
TRBJ1-2	10	-	TRBV6-5	ASRTGLGGYT
TRBJ2-7	13	-	TRBV28	ASSPPGQGGYEQY
TRBJ1-6	13	-	TRBV2	ASRIGQTRNSPLH
TRBJ2-5	11	-	TRBV12-3/TRBV12-4	ASSSGGEETQY
TRBJ2-6	13	-	TRBV18	ASSPTGSGANVLT
TRBJ1-4	13	-	TRBV7-9	ASSFTGGMYEKLF
TRBJ2-1	13	-	TRBV5-4	ASSSADRGHNEQF
TRBJ1-5	14	-	TRBV19	ASSTTGTGFNQPQH